The 32 T cell receptor beta chains presented below share a single source sample, sequenced in a study of tumor and adjacent non-tumor tissue in lung cancer. A modified ARM-PCR protocol with three rounds of nested PCR amplified TCRbeta. TCRdb ran MiXCR on the multiplex PCR reads and lists one entry per CDR3 protein. The sample consists of roughly 120,000 distinct CDR3 sequences, 60% to 80% of them appearing once. The template was RNA from unsorted bulk tissue. The normal lung tissue was taken more than 3 cm from the tumor edge. Sequences were obtained from distant non-tumor lung tissue. These receptors all stem from a man between 60 and 75 years old with non-small cell lung cancer.

This chain links TRBV6-2 or TRBV6-3 with TRBJ2-1; 9 positions agree with TRBD2. The V gene's germline CDR1 is MNHEY and CDR2 SVGEGT. With V trimmed by 0 bases and J by 8 bases, 8 bases remained unmatched. The CDR3 runs 16 residues. CDR3 DNA: TGTGCCAGCAGTTACTCTTTTCAGCGGGGGGTATATGAGCAGTTCTTC. Protein sequence: CASSYSFQRGVYEQFF.

This clonotype was observed many times. The chain carries TRBV29-1 and TRBJ2-1; 14 positions match TRBD2. Germline V gene lookup returns CDR1 SQVTM and CDR2 ANQGSEA. Trimming at V came to 7 bases and at J to 13 bases, leaving 9 bases not matched to a gene. The CDR3 sequence is 13 residues long. CDR3 sequence reads: CSAGLAGGISQFF. Written as DNA, the CDR3 is TGCAGCGCAGGACTAGCGGGGGGCATTTCTCAGTTCTTC.

This clonotype was picked up one time. This is likely a read error, given that the CDR3 carries no conserved phenylalanine or tryptophan at its end. The chain recombines TRBV4-1 with TRBJ2-5, with D tentatively TRBD2 (5 bases). Germline V gives CDR1 MGHRA, CDR2 YSYEKL. V was trimmed by 4 bases and J by 7 bases, leaving 13 bases between them. The CDR3 length is 13 residues. In nucleotides, the CDR3 is TGCGCCAGCAGCCGGGCCCTCGGAGGGACCCAGTACTCC. It translates to CASSRALGGTQYS.

J is TRBJ2-1 and V is TRBV10-3, with TRBD2 as a possible D gene (7 bases). The germline V gene encodes CDR1 ENHRY and CDR2 SYGVKD. The ends were cut back, 8 bases at V and 12 bases at J, with 23 bases in the middle. The length of the CDR3 is 14 residues. CDR3 residues: CAIGGGGRWDGQFF. For the CDR3, the DNA is TGTGCCATCGGTGGCGGGGGCCGGTGGGACGGGCAGTTCTTC.

Of note for this clonotype: A much larger clone lies a single base off, so this may be a read error. CDR3 in DNA: TGCGCCAGCAGCCCGACGGGCAAAGAGATCCAGTACTTC. This encodes CASSPTGKEIQYF. The chain recombines TRBV5-1 with TRBJ2-5; D is ambiguous. There are 13 residues in the CDR3. From germline, CDR1 is SGHRS and CDR2 YFSETQ.

Concerning this clonotype: The junction does not match germline at one end; this may be a read error. The chain is built from TRBV11-1 and TRBJ2-1; 7 nucleotides line up with TRBD2. Germline lookup yields CDR1 SGHAT and CDR2 FQDESV (reference sequence). The CDR3 is 18 amino acids. The CDR3, as DNA: TGTGCCAGCAGCTTGGTCCACGCTAGCGGCCTTGAAGTAAATGGGCAGTTCTTC. This sequence encodes CASSLVHASGLEVNGQFF.

Concerning this clonotype: Germline and junction disagree at one end, which may indicate a read error. The V call is TRBV6-2 or TRBV6-3, the J call TRBJ2-7; possibly TRBD1 for D (6 bases). The CDR3 totals 13 residues. CDR1 is MNHEY and CDR2 is SVGEGT in the germline V gene. The CDR3 bases are TGTGGCAGCAGTTGTGGACAGCTCCGGGAGCAGTACTTC. It yields the protein CGSSCGQLREQYF.

V usage is TRBV10-3 and J usage is TRBJ1-5; unclear D gene. CDR1 is ENHRY, CDR2 SYGVKD, per germline. Trimming took off 4 bases at V and 3 bases at J, with 10 bases between the two ends. The CDR3 spans 14 residues. The CDR3 sequence is CAISVSGYNQPQHF. The CDR3 DNA is TGTGCCATCAGTGTATCGGGGTACAATCAGCCCCAGCATTTT.

J is TRBJ2-5 and V is TRBV5-1; possible D gene TRBD1, 5 bases. The ends were cut back, 4 bases at V and 4 bases at J, with 14 bases in the middle. Looked up from germline, CDR1 is SGHRS and CDR2 is YFSETQ. CDR3 length: 14 residues. The CDR3 here is CASSQGRARETQYF. The DNA for the CDR3 is TGCGCCAGCAGCCAGGGCAGGGCCAGAGAGACCCAGTACTTC. Full variable domain (missing parts from reference TRBV5-1 and TRBJ2-5): KAGVTQTPRYLIKTRGQQVTLSCSPISGHRSVSWYQQTPGQGLQFLFEYFSETQRNKGNFPGRFSGRQFSNSRSEMNVSTLELGDSALYLCASSQGRARETQYFGPGTRLLVL.

This clonotype has a handful of counts. The junction does not match germline at one end; this may be a read error. This sequence joins TRBV28 and TRBJ2-3, with 7 bases identical to TRBD1. Germline V gives CDR1 MDHEN, CDR2 SYDVKM. The CDR3 covers 16 residues. As DNA, the CDR3 is TGTGCCAGCAGTTCTAGTACAGGGGTGGCCCCAGATATGCAGTATTTT. Residues: CASSSSTGVAPDMQYF.

Comments on this clonotype: The junction and the germline gene differ at one end; a read error may be behind it. V gene TRBV6-6 combines with J gene TRBJ2-1, with D possibly being TRBD2 (6 bases). The CDR3 covers 15 residues. Germline-derived CDR1 and CDR2 are MNHNY and SVGAGI (reference sequence). CDR3 amino acids: CGSTLREWGHNEQFF. In DNA form, the CDR3 reads TGTGGCAGCACTTTACGGGAGTGGGGACACAATGAGCAGTTCTTC.

The chain carries TRBV6-5 and TRBJ2-1; D not resolved. V was shortened by 6 bases and J by 10 bases, with 19 bases between the two germline ends. The CDR3 totals 14 residues. Germline V gene sequence: CDR1 MNHEY, CDR2 SVGAGI. The DNA for the CDR3 is TGTGCCAGCAGCTCGCACTCGGCGACATCGGAGCAGTTCTTC. Its translation: CASSSHSATSEQFF.

A note on this clonotype: Germline is not matched at one junction end, which may reflect a read error. V gene TRBV28 combines with J gene TRBJ1-2; D is ambiguous. The germline CDR1 and CDR2 sequences are MDHEN and SYDVKM. This CDR3 has 15 residues. CDR3 in amino acids: CASRTSSHSYYVYIF. CDR3 coding DNA: TGTGCCAGCAGAACCTCCTCACACAGCTACTATGTCTACATCTTC.

The chain carries TRBV11-1 and TRBJ2-1, with D unresolved. The germline V gene has CDR1 SGHAT and CDR2 FQDESV (reference sequence). Trimming stripped 9 bases from V and 9 bases from J, with 12 bases between. The CDR3 has 11 residues. The DNA for the CDR3 is TGTGCCAGGAGCCCCGAAATTGAGCAGTTCTTC. This gives the protein CARSPEIEQFF.

Many counts were recorded for this clonotype. The genes are TRBV20-1 and TRBJ2-7; D could derive from TRBD1 or TRBD2 (6 bases each). Germline CDR1 DFQATT, CDR2 SNEGSKA (reference sequence). V dropped 7 bases and J dropped 2 bases, with 18 bases sitting between them. The CDR3 has 14 amino acids. The CDR3 DNA sequence: TGCAGTGTTAGTAGGGGGGAGCCTGCCTACGAGCAGTACTTC. Its translation: CSVSRGEPAYEQYF.

This clonotype was observed at least ten times. This chain uses TRBV28 with TRBJ2-1; unclear D gene. Between the trimmed V and J ends, which lost 4 bases and 9 bases, there was a span of 13 bases. Per the germline V gene, CDR1 is MDHEN and CDR2 is SYDVKM. The CDR3 covers 13 residues. CDR3 DNA sequence: TGTGCCAGCAGTTCGAATGAGGACGGTGAGCAGTTCTTC. Translation: CASSSNEDGEQFF.

The chain combines TRBV5-5 with TRBJ2-2; 7 bases fit TRBD2. This CDR3 is 16 amino acids long. V gave up 6 bases and J gave up 4 bases; unmatched junction bases: 12. Germline CDR1 and CDR2: SGHKS and YYEKEE (reference sequence). CDR3 in amino acids: CASTGLVGGSTGELFF. CDR3 nucleotide sequence: TGTGCCAGCACCGGACTAGTGGGAGGGTCCACCGGGGAGCTGTTTTTT.

Worth noting for this clonotype: A read error may explain this, as a much larger clone is one base away. V and J are TRBV12-3 or TRBV12-4 and TRBJ1-1; maybe TRBD1 (6 bases). V lost 6 bases and J 4 bases, leaving 15 bases between the germline ends. The CDR3 totals 14 residues. The CDR3 DNA sequence: TGTGCCAGCAGAGGCCCAGGGGCTGGCACTGAAGCTTTCTTT. Translating gives CASRGPGAGTEAFF.

In the case of this clonotype: Being one base from a much bigger clone, this may be a read error. CDR3 region: CASAENGHLGGTFF. The DNA of the CDR3 is TGTGCCAGCGCGGAGAACGGACATCTCGGAGGAACTTTCTTT. The chain links TRBV6-1 to TRBJ1-1; TRBD1 is a possible D gene (5 bases). The CDR3 spans 14 residues. Trimming shortened V by 8 bases and J by 12 bases, and 25 bases separated the two germline ends. Germline CDR1 is MNHNS and CDR2 is SASEGT.

Many counts were recorded for this clonotype. This chain connects TRBV11-2 to TRBJ2-1; 12 bases map to TRBD2. The CDR3 is 15 residues long. Germline CDR1 and CDR2: SGHAT and FQNNGV. V was pared by 1 base and J by 12 bases, with 7 bases of the junction left unmatched. This chain's CDR3 is CASSLGLAGGIVQFF. The CDR3 nucleotides are TGTGCCAGCAGCTTAGGGCTAGCGGGGGGGATCGTGCAGTTCTTC. Drawing the rest from reference TRBV11-2 and TRBJ2-1, the complete variable domain is EAGVAQSPRYKIIEKRQSVAFWCNPISGHATLYWYQQILGQGPKLLIQFQNNGVVDDSQLPKDRFSAERLKGVDSTLKIQPAKLEDSAVYLCASSLGLAGGIVQFFGPGTRLTVL.

A remark on this clonotype: A much larger clone sits a single nucleotide away, making a read error possible. The chain links TRBV20-1 to TRBJ2-3, with 9 nucleotides matching TRBD2. There are 13 residues in the CDR3. CDR1 and CDR2 from the germline V gene are DFQATT and SNEGSKA (reference sequence). V lost 6 bases and J lost 2; bases outside the gene matches: 3. CDR3 in amino acids: CSAERGVTDTQYF. CDR3 coding DNA: TGCAGTGCAGAGCGGGGGGTCACAGATACGCAGTATTTT.

With respect to this clonotype: One junction end does not reproduce the germline sequence, and a read error may be involved. This chain uses TRBV29-1 with TRBJ2-1, with D tentatively TRBD1 (5 bases). Germline V gives CDR1 SQVTM, CDR2 ANQGSEA. The CDR3 covers 15 residues. This CDR3 is CGVEGKDSSYNGQFF. CDR3 bases: TGCGGCGTTGAAGGTAAAGACAGCTCCTACAATGGGCAGTTCTTC.

This chain uses TRBV11-2 with TRBJ2-5; the D gene is possibly TRBD2 (7 bases). V gave up 8 bases and J gave up 0 bases, with 10 bases separating them. CDR1 is SGHAT, CDR2 FQNNGV, per germline. This CDR3 has 13 residues. The chain's CDR3 is CASGGGHQETQYF. For the CDR3, the DNA is TGTGCCAGCGGGGGGGGGCACCAAGAGACCCAGTACTTC. The variable domain in full, completed from reference TRBV11-2 and TRBJ2-5, reads EAGVAQSPRYKIIEKRQSVAFWCNPISGHATLYWYQQILGQGPKLLIQFQNNGVVDDSQLPKDRFSAERLKGVDSTLKIQPAKLEDSAVYLCASGGGHQETQYFGPGTRLLVL.

Concerning this clonotype: Here the CDR3 omits its conserved ending phenylalanine or tryptophan, so a read error is the likely source. The limits of the CDR3 on the DNA are not certain, so only TCRdb's listed CDR3 is given. CDR3 in amino acids: CASSLLSLSTDTQYL. The chain couples TRBV11-2 to TRBJ2-3; TRBD2, the D gene given by the table, was not confirmed from the DNA. The CDR3 numbers 15 amino acids, ends counted. Germline CDR1 is SGHAT and CDR2 is FQNNGV.

In its sample, this clonotype is medium-sized. The genes are TRBV6-2 or TRBV6-3 and TRBJ2-5; perhaps TRBD2 as D (6 bases). V gave up 7 bases and J gave up 2 bases, with 17 bases separating them. In germline, CDR1 is MNHEY, CDR2 SVGEGT. The CDR3 consists of 15 residues. The CDR3 region has the DNA TGTGCCAGCAAGATGGGGACTGCTGATCAAGAGACCCAGTACTTC. Translated: CASKMGTADQETQYF.

This clonotype was observed a single time. The chain employs TRBV29-1 and TRBJ1-2, with 8 bases matching TRBD1. The V and J ends lost 4 bases and 7 bases, in that order; junction bases with no gene match: 8. This CDR3 contains 13 residues. CDR1 and CDR2 from the germline V gene are SQVTM and ANQGSEA. CDR3 nucleotides: TGCAGCGTTGCTACTTGGACAGGGAGTGGCTACACCTTC. Translating it yields CSVATWTGSGYTF.

This chain connects TRBV6-5 to TRBJ1-2, with 9 bases matching TRBD1. The CDR3 loop spans 13 amino acids. V was pared by 9 bases and J by 7 bases, with 9 bases of the junction left unmatched. Germline V gives CDR1 MNHEY, CDR2 SVGAGI. For the CDR3, the DNA is TGTGCCAGTTTAGGACAGGGGTCGGTTGGCTACACCTTC. Amino acids: CASLGQGSVGYTF.

Concerning this clonotype itself: A junction boundary mismatches the germline segment, possibly from a read error. This chain connects TRBV6-6 to TRBJ1-5; the D gene is possibly TRBD1 (6 bases). Germline lookup yields CDR1 MNHNY and CDR2 SVGAGI (reference sequence). The CDR3 is made up of 15 amino acids. The CDR3 nucleotides read TGTGCCAGTAGGATACAGGGAACGGGCAATCAGCCCCATCATTTT. Translating gives CASRIQGTGNQPHHF.

The chain carries TRBV28 and TRBJ1-5, with D perhaps TRBD1 (6 bases). CDR1 and CDR2 (germline): MDHEN, SYDVKM. The V end lost 4 bases, the J end lost 6 bases, and 13 bases lay between the germline ends. The length of the CDR3 is 14 residues. The CDR3 DNA reads TGTGCCAGCAGTTCTACAGGGTGGGGTCAGCCCCAGCATTTT. As protein: CASSSTGWGQPQHF.

Remarks on this clonotype: The junction differs from germline at one of its ends, possibly a read error. This chain uses TRBV6-1 with TRBJ1-5; 7 nucleotides align to TRBD1. Germline lookup yields CDR1 MNHNS and CDR2 SASEGT. This CDR3 is built from 16 residues. The CDR3 is CASSDWGRGVSQPQHF. CDR3 nucleotides: TGTGCTAGCAGTGATTGGGGCAGGGGGGTTAGCCAGCCCCAGCATTTT.

A remark on this clonotype: One junction end disagrees with the germline gene, perhaps due to a read error. The V call is TRBV11-2, the J call TRBJ2-3; possibly TRBD1 or TRBD2 for D (5 bases each). The CDR3 has 16 amino acids. Germline assignment: CDR1 SGHAT and CDR2 FQNNGV. CDR3 DNA: TGTGCCGGCAGCTTGGACGGTCGAGGGGACACAGATACGCAGTATTTT. This gives the protein CAGSLDGRGDTDTQYF.

In regard to this clonotype: A clone one base away is much larger, so this may be a read error. The rearrangement uses TRBV10-3 and TRBJ1-2; no definite D call. Per germline, CDR1 ENHRY and CDR2 SYGVKD. The CDR3 is 13 amino acids. The V end lost 7 bases, the J end lost 6 bases, and 15 bases lay between the germline ends. CDR3 DNA sequence: TGTGCCATCAAAGACATGGGTATTAATGGCTACACCTTC. This codes for CAIKDMGINGYTF.